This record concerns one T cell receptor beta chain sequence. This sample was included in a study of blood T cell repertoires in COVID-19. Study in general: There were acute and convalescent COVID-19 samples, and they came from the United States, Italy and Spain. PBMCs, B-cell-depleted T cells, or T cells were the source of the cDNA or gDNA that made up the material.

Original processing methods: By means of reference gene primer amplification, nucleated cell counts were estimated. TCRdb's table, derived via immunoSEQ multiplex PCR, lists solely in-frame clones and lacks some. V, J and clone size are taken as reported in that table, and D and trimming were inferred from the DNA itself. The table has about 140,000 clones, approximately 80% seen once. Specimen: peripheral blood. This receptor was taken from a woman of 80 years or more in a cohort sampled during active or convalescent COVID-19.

The CDR3 protein is CASSQGQGGLRGYTF. CDR3 DNA: TGCGCCAGCAGCCAAGGGCAGGGAGGATTAAGGGGCTACACCTTC. The rearrangement links TRBV4-1 to TRBJ1-2; perhaps TRBD1 as D (5 bases). CDR1 and CDR2 (germline): MGHRA, YSYEKL. This CDR3 has 15 residues. The ends were cut back, 1 base at V and 8 bases at J, with 17 bases in the middle.